This TCR beta chain was observed in a study of naive and memory T cell subsets. Regarding the study as a whole: TCR abundance followed a power law differing between naive and memory subsets. Especially in CD8 cells, naive repertoires contained a few larger clonotypes, possibly CD45RA-re-expressing memory cells.

The beta constant-region primer was an equimolar mix of two oligonucleotides covering TRBC1 and TRBC2. Ligated cDNA was amplified by four rounds of PCR with nested alpha and beta constant-region primers and SP2. TCRdb re-called the UMI-ligation and nested PCR reads through MiXCR, storing one row per CDR3 protein. Seen here are 80,000 or so distinct CDR3 sequences, roughly 9.2% observed once, and the top ten hold 1.2%. Notes on this clonotype: Its antigen remains unknown.

Germline values: CDR1 MGHRA, CDR2 YSYEKL. V shed 1 base and J shed 1 base, with 11 bases lying between them. The CDR3 spans 15 residues. V gene TRBV4-1 combines with J gene TRBJ2-7, with unresolved D. This TCR came from a human donor in good health. Sequences were obtained from naive CD8+ T cells from blood. In DNA, the CDR3 is TGCGCCAGCAGCCAAGCGGGCCTATCGTCCTACGAGCAGTACTTC. Translated, it gives CASSQAGLSSYEQYF.